The clone carrying this T cell receptor beta chain was detected a few times. Its antigen is as yet unknown. The data were taken from a study of early T cells in non-severe SARS-CoV-2 infection. Study as a whole: The study sequenced bulk RNA from unsorted whole blood, with chains unpaired. General study results and limits: Matching with VDJdb favored anti-spike CD8 responses (missing private and CD4 specificities).

TCRdb re-analysed the 5' RACE reads in MiXCR, keeping a single row per CDR3 protein. The sample gives about 42,000 distinct CDR3 sequences, about 7% of which show up once; approximately 4.5% is in the top ten. V lost 2 bases to trimming and J lost 8 bases, with 10 bases between them. CDR3 size: 13 residues. Germline V gene data show CDR1 as ENHRY and CDR2 as SYGVKD. The TCR was taken from an adult who was a healthcare worker with PCR-confirmed SARS-CoV-2 infection or an uninfected control (not recorded which). Specimen: whole blood. J is TRBJ2-1 and V is TRBV10-3; D not certain. The CDR3 protein is CAISEENSDEQFF. DNA for the CDR3: TGTGCCATCAGTGAGGAGAACAGCGATGAGCAGTTCTTC.